This TCR beta chain was captured by sequencing in a study of cytotoxic CD8 clonotypes in ibrutinib-treated CLL. Repertoires were generated with immunoSEQ multiplex PCR, while TCRdb's copy carries only in-frame clones and drops some. In the table there are 330,000 or so clones, over 55% of which are singletons. V gave up 6 bases and J gave up 4 bases, with 18 bases separating them. Germline V gene data show CDR1 as WNHNN and CDR2 as SYGVQD (reference sequence). The CDR3 consists of 15 residues. The source was PBMCs, collected after 36 months of ibrutinib treatment. This chain links TRBV10-1 with TRBJ1-2; D perhaps matches TRBD1 (5 bases). The clonotype comes from a human donor with chronic lymphocytic leukemia. The CDR3 DNA is TGCGCCAGCAGCTCTGTTTGGGGGAGCAGCTATGGCTACACCTTC. Residues: CASSSVWGSSYGYTF.